A single sample gave rise to the 18 T cell receptor beta chains below, sequenced in a study of T cells in Graves' hyperthyroidism and ophthalmopathy. It was RNA transcripts that yielded the amplified TCR beta CDR3 regions. The study used the HTBI primer set for a first-round RT-PCR of the TCR CDR3. TCRdb called the multiplex PCR reads again in MiXCR, with one record for every CDR3 protein. Of around 380,000 distinct CDR3 sequences in the sample, 13% were seen once. Sequences were obtained from blood. Receptors originate from a young man with Graves' hyperthyroidism that later progressed to Graves' ophthalmopathy.

This clonotype was observed at least ten times. The rearrangement uses TRBV12-3 or TRBV12-4 and TRBJ2-3; TRBD2 matches 11 bases. V lost 6 bases and J lost 6; bases outside the gene matches: 11. CDR3 size: 16 residues. The CDR3 DNA reads TGTGCCAGCAGCCGAGGGGGTAGCGGGGGGGCGGATACGCAGTATTTT. As protein: CASSRGGSGGADTQYF.

The rearrangement uses TRBV28 and TRBJ1-5; 7 bases align to TRBD1. V trimming: 6 bases; J trimming: 4 bases; junction bases outside the gene matches: 6. The CDR3 loop spans 14 amino acids. CDR1 is MDHEN, CDR2 SYDVKM, per germline. The CDR3 sequence: CASSPIQGNQPQHF. In nucleotides, the CDR3 is TGTGCCAGCAGCCCAATACAGGGGAATCAGCCCCAGCATTTT.

This clonotype was observed at least ten times. V usage is TRBV30 and J usage is TRBJ1-1, with 7 positions matching TRBD1. V was pared by 4 bases and J by 4 bases, with 0 bases of the junction left unmatched. Germline CDR1 reads GTSNPN; CDR2 reads SVGIG (reference sequence). The CDR3 sequence is 11 residues long. The CDR3 nucleotides read TGTGCCTGGAAGGGGGCCACTGAAGCTTTCTTT. This gives the protein CAWKGATEAFF.

The rearrangement links TRBV28 to TRBJ2-3, with D tentatively TRBD1 (6 bases). V lost 7 bases, J lost 0 bases, and 14 bases lay in between. The length of the CDR3 is 15 residues. The germline V gene has CDR1 MDHEN and CDR2 SYDVKM. The CDR3 DNA follows: TGTGCCAGCACCAATGAGAGGGGGAGCACAGATACGCAGTATTTT. Encoded protein: CASTNERGSTDTQYF.

V and J are TRBV10-2 and TRBJ1-2, with 9 bases that match TRBD1. Unmatched junction bases numbered 8, after V lost 6 bases and J lost 0 bases. Germline V gene sequence: CDR1 WSHSY, CDR2 SAAADI. The CDR3 is 16 residues long. CDR3 sequence reads: CASRRGTGFSNYGYTF. The CDR3, as DNA: TGCGCCAGCAGGCGAGGGACAGGGTTTTCTAACTATGGCTACACCTTC.

This clonotype appeared many times. The rearrangement uses TRBV7-2 and TRBJ2-3, with 10 bases matching TRBD2. This CDR3 has 15 amino acids. The germline gives CDR1 SGHTA, CDR2 FQGNSA. V trimming: 0 bases; J trimming: 6 bases; junction bases outside the gene matches: 3. The CDR3 sequence is CASSLAGGLADTQYF. The CDR3 bases are TGTGCCAGCAGCTTAGCTGGGGGACTAGCGGATACGCAGTATTTT.

The sample holds a few counts of this clonotype. The V and J genes are TRBV4-1 and TRBJ2-7; tentative D call: TRBD2 (5 bases). From germline, CDR1 is MGHRA and CDR2 YSYEKL. V was trimmed by 4 bases and J by 4 bases, leaving 17 bases between them. CDR3 size: 15 residues. The CDR3, as DNA: TGCGCCAGCAGCCTCGGACTGAATTATGATTACGAGCAGTACTTC. This gives the protein CASSLGLNYDYEQYF.

This clonotype was found a few times. CDR3 residues: CASIRLGIGPNTEAFF. In DNA, the CDR3 is TGTGCCAGTATCCGGCTGGGGATAGGGCCGAACACTGAAGCTTTCTTT. This chain uses TRBV19 with TRBJ1-1; D unclear. The V and J ends lost 7 bases and 1 base respectively, with 19 bases between them. Germline V gives CDR1 LNHDA, CDR2 SQIVND (reference sequence). The CDR3 consists of 16 residues.

There are many counts of this clonotype. The CDR3 loop is CASRPQGYGYTF. In nucleotides, the CDR3 is TGTGCCAGCAGGCCTCAGGGTTATGGCTACACCTTC. The chain carries TRBV7-9 and TRBJ1-2, with D maybe TRBD1 (5 bases). The ends were cut back, 6 bases at V and 5 bases at J, with 10 bases in the middle. Per the germline V gene, CDR1 is SEHNR and CDR2 is FQNEAQ (reference sequence). This CDR3 has 12 amino acids.

In its sample, this clonotype was seen a few times. This sequence joins TRBV7-9 and TRBJ2-1; D remains ambiguous. The CDR3 is 14 residues long. V gave up 4 bases and J gave up 10 bases, with 17 bases separating them. Germline V gives CDR1 SEHNR, CDR2 FQNEAQ (reference sequence). The CDR3 loop is CASSSDLLRSEQFF. Written as DNA, the CDR3 is TGTGCCAGCAGCTCTGACCTACTCCGGTCGGAGCAGTTCTTC. Variable domain in full (rest from reference TRBV7-9 and TRBJ2-1): DTGVSQNPRHKITKRGQNVTFRCDPISEHNRLYWYRQTLGQGPEFLTYFQNEAQLEKSRLLSDRFSAERPKGSFSTLEIQRTEQGDSAMYLCASSSDLLRSEQFFGPGTRLTVL.

In this sample, this clonotype turned up many times. The chain couples TRBV28 to TRBJ1-4; D is undetermined. The CDR3 sequence is 14 residues long. Trimming stripped 6 bases from V and 5 bases from J, with 13 bases between. Germline CDR1 MDHEN, CDR2 SYDVKM. CDR3 sequence reads: CASRPGPRNEKLFF. The CDR3 DNA is TGTGCCAGCAGGCCGGGCCCGCGGAATGAAAAACTGTTTTTT. Using reference TRBV28 and TRBJ1-4 for the parts outside the CDR3, the full variable domain is DVKVTQSSRYLVKRTGEKVFLECVQDMDHENMFWYRQDPGLGLRLIYFSYDVKMKEKGDIPEGYSVSREKKERFSLILESASTNQTSMYLCASRPGPRNEKLFFGSGTQLSVL.

This clonotype was seen a few times. The rearrangement uses TRBV29-1 and TRBJ2-1; TRBD2 matches at 7 bases. The CDR3 has 13 amino acids. V shed 6 bases, J shed 9 bases, and the junction held 11 bases outside the gene matches. CDR1 and CDR2 (germline): SQVTM, ANQGSEA. CDR3 in amino acids: CSVEGRAGSEQFF. CDR3 nucleotides: TGCAGCGTCGAGGGGAGGGCAGGCAGTGAGCAGTTCTTC.

This clonotype has just a few counts. This chain joins TRBV5-1 and TRBJ2-1; D unclear. The V gene's germline CDR1 is SGHRS and CDR2 YFSETQ. The V gene lost 0 bases and the J gene lost 9 bases, with 7 bases spanning the gap. CDR3 size: 12 residues. The CDR3 loop is CASSLEGFEQFF. CDR3 in DNA: TGCGCCAGCAGCTTGGAAGGGTTTGAGCAGTTCTTC.

As for this clonotype: With a much larger clone just one base away, this may be a read error. This chain uses TRBV7-9 with TRBJ2-2, with TRBD2 matching 8 bases. The CDR3 is made up of 17 amino acids. Germline CDR1 reads SEHNR; CDR2 reads FQNEAQ (reference sequence). The CDR3 sequence is CASSSPRGLAGPGGLFF. CDR3 bases: TGTGCCAGCAGCTCGCCGCGGGGGTTAGCGGGGCCCGGGGGGCTGTTTTTT.

This clonotype came up many times. The chain recombines TRBV5-1 with TRBJ1-1, with D possibly being TRBD1 (5 bases). Trimming left V 4 bases short and J 1 base short, with 8 bases between. The CDR3 is 13 amino acids. Germline values: CDR1 SGHRS, CDR2 YFSETQ. CDR3 sequence reads: CASSVTGNTEAFF. Here the CDR3 DNA reads TGCGCCAGCAGCGTCACAGGGAACACTGAAGCTTTCTTT.

Only a few counts were recorded for this clonotype. This may be a read error: a much more frequent sequence differs by one nucleotide. The chain combines TRBV12-3 or TRBV12-4 with TRBJ2-3; TRBD1 matches at 8 bases. This CDR3 is built from 15 residues. This CDR3 is CASSRRQGNTDTRYF. The CDR3 coding sequence is TGTGCCAGCAGTCGACGACAGGGGAACACAGATACGCGGTATTTT.

This clonotype was observed at least ten times. The chain links TRBV12-3 or TRBV12-4 to TRBJ2-7, with 7 bases matching TRBD1. V gave up 3 bases and J gave up 7 bases; unmatched junction bases: 6. This CDR3 has 13 amino acids. CDR3 nucleotides: TGTGCCAGCAGTTTGATAGGGGGCGGGGAGCAGTACTTC. It specifies CASSLIGGGEQYF.

In this sample, this clonotype turned up a few times. At one end the junction does not follow the germline gene, possibly because of a read error. V gene TRBV20-1 combines with J gene TRBJ1-5; D uncertain. The CDR3 is 18 amino acids. The germline gives CDR1 DFQATT, CDR2 SNEGSKA (reference sequence). The CDR3 nucleotides read TGCAGTGCTAGAGATCGGATACGGAGTACGCAACGTGGTCAGCCCCGGCATTTT. It translates to CSARDRIRSTQRGQPRHF.